This T cell receptor beta chain originates from a study of blood T cell repertoires in COVID-19. Methods used by the authors: Estimation of nucleated cell counts was performed using reference gene primer amplification. Assay: immunoSEQ multiplex PCR; the TCRdb copy retains only in-frame clones and omits some. D and trimming come from the DNA, and the V and J calls and clone size come from that table. The table has about 51,000 clones, 70% to 90% seen once; the top ten hold over 2.5%. CDR1 is SGHNT, CDR2 YYREEE, per germline (reference sequence). The junction had 4 bases not matched to a gene; V was cut back by 6 bases and J by 2 bases. CDR3 length equals 14 residues.

The chain links TRBV5-4 to TRBJ2-1; TRBD2 agrees at 8 bases. The sample taken for sequencing was peripheral blood. The receptor comes from a man between 45 and 60 years old with active COVID-19. In DNA, the CDR3 is TGTGCCAGCACAGCGGGAGCTCCCTACAATGAGCAGTTCTTC. Translation: CASTAGAPYNEQFF.